This passage covers 30 T cell receptor beta chains from one sample sequenced in a study of T-cell reconstitution after alpha-beta-depleted transplantation in children. Using unique molecular identifiers, the investigators prepared the TCRbeta library. TCRdb reanalysed the PCR reads using MiXCR and keeps one entry per CDR3 protein. Among about 310,000 distinct CDR3 sequences listed, around 20% were seen once. The sample was PBMCs, mostly from graft donor cells, taken 180 days after TCRalphabeta/CD19-depleted stem cell transplant. These receptors were obtained from a male patient between 5 and 17 years old who had a stem cell transplant for acute lymphoblastic leukemia, so the T cells may come from the graft donor.

This clonotype showed up many times. The chain uses TRBV10-3 and TRBJ2-1, with D perhaps assigned TRBD1 or TRBD2 (5 bases each). In germline, CDR1 is ENHRY, CDR2 SYGVKD. The CDR3 length is 13 residues. Trimming left V 7 bases short and J 7 bases short, with 14 bases between. CDR3 residues: CAITWDPSNEQFF. DNA for the CDR3: TGTGCCATCACTTGGGACCCCAGTAATGAGCAGTTCTTC.

This chain joins TRBV29-1 and TRBJ2-5; 9 bases are shared with TRBD1. Germline V gives CDR1 SQVTM, CDR2 ANQGSEA. V shed 5 bases and J 6 bases; nucleotides not matched to a gene: 10. CDR3 length: 14 amino acids. The CDR3 region is CSVTLDRGRKTQYF. The CDR3 DNA follows: TGCAGCGTTACCCTGGACAGGGGACGGAAGACCCAGTACTTC.

In its sample, this clonotype was seen a few times. The V call is TRBV7-9, the J call TRBJ1-4, with 7 bases aligning to TRBD1. Germline V gene data show CDR1 as SEHNR and CDR2 as FQNEAQ (reference sequence). There are 11 residues in the CDR3. V lost 6 bases, J lost 15 bases, and 7 bases stayed unmatched. CDR3 nucleotides: TGTGCCAGCAGTGTTCTGACAGGGATGTTTTTT. Translated, it gives CASSVLTGMFF.

This sequence joins TRBV10-1 and TRBJ2-1, with TRBD2 matching 12 bases. The CDR3 runs to 15 residues. Unmatched junction bases numbered 5, after V lost 3 bases and J lost 8 bases. Germline CDR1 and CDR2: WNHNN and SYGVQD (reference sequence). DNA for the CDR3: TGCGCCAGCAGTGAACTAGCGGGAGGCGTCGATGAGCAGTTCTTC. It yields the protein CASSELAGGVDEQFF.

The V call is TRBV4-1, the J call TRBJ1-1, with TRBD1 identical over 7 bases. This CDR3 has 17 amino acids. Per germline, CDR1 MGHRA and CDR2 YSYEKL. V gave up 1 base and J gave up 4 bases; unmatched junction bases: 12. The CDR3 DNA is TGCGCCAGCAGCCAAGGACACAGGGGAGCAGTGAGCACTGAAGCTTTCTTT. Translating it yields CASSQGHRGAVSTEAFF.

The chain joins TRBV12-3 or TRBV12-4 to TRBJ1-4; weak D call: TRBD1 (6 bases). There are 15 residues in the CDR3. Between the trimmed V and J ends, which lost 5 bases and 8 bases, there was a span of 18 bases. The CDR3 loop reads CASSRNRAVGEKLFF. The DNA of the CDR3 is TGTGCCAGCAGTAGGAACAGGGCGGTAGGGGAAAAACTGTTTTTT.

The V and J genes are TRBV20-1 and TRBJ2-7; D possibly corresponds to TRBD2 (6 bases). V was trimmed by 7 bases and J by 3 bases, leaving 16 bases between them. Germline V gene sequence: CDR1 DFQATT, CDR2 SNEGSKA (reference sequence). This CDR3 has 13 residues. Here the CDR3 reads CSDGSGTFYEQYF. As DNA, the CDR3 is TGCAGTGATGGATCCGGGACTTTCTACGAGCAGTACTTC.

Only a few counts were recorded for this clonotype. One end of the junction does not line up with germline, which may come from a read error. The chain links TRBV12-3 or TRBV12-4 to TRBJ2-1; D tentatively reads TRBD1 or TRBD2 (6 bases each). The CDR3 is made up of 15 amino acids. In DNA form, the CDR3 reads TGTGCCAGCAATTTAGGGGGGAGCTCCTACAATGAGCAGTTCTTC. Translating it yields CASNLGGSSYNEQFF.

This chain uses TRBV7-6 with TRBJ2-1; D remains ambiguous. Trimming pared 2 bases from V and 4 bases from J, leaving 9 bases between. This CDR3 region has 14 residues. Per germline, CDR1 SGHVS and CDR2 FNYEAQ. The CDR3 DNA follows: TGTGCCAGCAGCTTAATAGCAGCTTACAATGAGCAGTTCTTC. The encoded protein is CASSLIAAYNEQFF.

The rearrangement links TRBV3-1 to TRBJ2-7; D gene uncertain. The CDR3 sequence is 15 residues long. Trimming took off 0 bases at V and 5 bases at J, with 14 bases between the two ends. Germline CDR1 and CDR2: LGHDT and YNNKEL (reference sequence). CDR3 sequence (DNA): TGTGCCAGCAGCCAAGATCGCGTTAGGGATCACGAGCAGTACTTC. It is translated as CASSQDRVRDHEQYF.

The gene calls are TRBV11-1 and TRBJ2-2; a possible D gene is TRBD2 (6 bases). The CDR3 has 18 amino acids. Germline V gene sequence: CDR1 SGHAT, CDR2 FQDESV (reference sequence). The V gene lost 4 bases and the J gene lost 5 bases, with 23 bases spanning the gap. CDR3 region: CASSSLGRLGLGTGELFF. For the CDR3, the DNA is TGTGCCAGCAGCTCCTTGGGGAGGCTGGGTCTAGGTACCGGGGAGCTGTTTTTT.

This chain uses TRBV20-1 with TRBJ2-7; TRBD2 is a possible D gene (6 bases). The V end was cut by 0 bases, the J end by 3 bases, with 15 bases between. The CDR3 runs to 15 residues. Looked up from germline, CDR1 is DFQATT and CDR2 is SNEGSKA (reference sequence). Here the CDR3 reads CSARDQGGPFYEQYF. The CDR3 bases are TGCAGTGCTAGAGATCAGGGAGGCCCTTTCTACGAGCAGTACTTC.

The V gene is TRBV21-1, the J gene TRBJ2-1; the table gives TRBD2 as D, unverified against the DNA. TRBV21-1 is a recognized pseudogene. The length of the CDR3 is 14 residues. CDR3 sequence: CASRTTRGPNEQFF. CDR3 coding DNA: TGTGCCAGCCGGACTACCCGGGGGCCCAATGAGCAGTTCTTC.

The chain employs TRBV4-1 and TRBJ2-7, with 8 bases matching TRBD2. This CDR3 is 16 amino acids long. Unmatched junction bases numbered 11, after V lost 4 bases and J lost 3 bases. The germline V gene encodes CDR1 MGHRA and CDR2 YSYEKL. The CDR3 region is CASSRFSGRKDYEQYF. The DNA for the CDR3 is TGCGCCAGCAGCCGATTCAGCGGGAGAAAAGACTACGAGCAGTACTTC.

The chain uses TRBV5-1 and TRBJ1-1; 7 nucleotides match TRBD1. Looked up from germline, CDR1 is SGHRS and CDR2 is YFSETQ. There are 15 residues in the CDR3. Unmatched junction bases numbered 4, after V lost 1 base and J lost 1 base. The CDR3 loop reads CASSLPAGGNTEAFF. The CDR3, as DNA: TGCGCCAGCAGCTTGCCGGCAGGGGGGAACACTGAAGCTTTCTTT. Combining the CDR3 with reference TRBV5-1 and TRBJ1-1 gives the whole variable domain KAGVTQTPRYLIKTRGQQVTLSCSPISGHRSVSWYQQTPGQGLQFLFEYFSETQRNKGNFPGRFSGRQFSNSRSEMNVSTLELGDSALYLCASSLPAGGNTEAFFGQGTRLTVV.

This clonotype has a handful of counts. J is TRBJ2-5 and V is TRBV15; D could derive from TRBD1 or TRBD2 (5 bases each). This CDR3 comprises 16 residues. The germline V gene has CDR1 LNHNV and CDR2 YYDKDF (reference sequence). Trimming took 2 bases from V and 1 from J, leaving 14 bases between them. The CDR3 here is CATSRPGANPQETQYF. In nucleotides, the CDR3 is TGTGCCACCAGCAGACCCGGGGCGAATCCCCAAGAGACCCAGTACTTC. The whole variable domain, remainder taken from reference TRBV15 and TRBJ2-5, is DAMVIQNPRYQVTQFGKPVTLSCSQTLNHNVMYWYQQKSSQAPKLLFHYYDKDFNNEADTPDNFQSRRPNTSFCFLDIRSPGLGDTAMYLCATSRPGANPQETQYFGPGTRLLVL.

This clonotype was detected a few times. J is TRBJ2-2 and V is TRBV7-7; D gene unclear. Germline CDR1 is SSHAT and CDR2 is FNYEAQ (reference sequence). Between the trimmed V and J ends, which lost 5 bases and 4 bases, there was a span of 11 bases. There are 14 residues in the CDR3. Written as DNA, the CDR3 is TGTGCCAGCAGCCCTGGTCTAATCACCGGGGAGCTGTTTTTT. It translates to CASSPGLITGELFF.

This clonotype was found a few times. This rearrangement joins TRBV5-1 to TRBJ2-5; D possibly matches TRBD1 or TRBD2 (5 bases each). This CDR3 spans 16 amino acids. Trimming removed 1 base from V and 5 bases from J, with 18 bases in between. CDR1 and CDR2 (germline): SGHRS, YFSETQ. In nucleotides, the CDR3 is TGCGCCAGCAGCTTGTCGGCAGGGAGAGTGATGGAGACCCAGTACTTC. It yields the protein CASSLSAGRVMETQYF.

This clonotype was picked up a small number of times. The rearrangement joins TRBV19 to TRBJ2-7; tentative D call: TRBD2 (5 bases). Trimming removed 2 bases at V and 2 bases at J, with 10 bases between. Germline V gives CDR1 LNHDA, CDR2 SQIVND (reference sequence). The CDR3 contains 14 residues. The CDR3, as DNA: TGTGCCAGTAGTATACCGGGATACCCCTACGAGCAGTACTTC. Translation gives CASSIPGYPYEQYF.

Only a few counts were recorded for this clonotype. For the CDR3, the DNA is TGTGCCAGCAGTTACTTCTGGGGCACAGATACGCAGTATTTT. Translation gives CASSYFWGTDTQYF. The genes are TRBV6-5 and TRBJ2-3; D remains unclear. The CDR3 spans 14 residues. The germline CDR1 and CDR2 sequences are MNHEY and SVGAGI. Trimming stripped 1 base from V and 1 base from J, with 6 bases between.

The chain links TRBV27 to TRBJ2-7; 9 nucleotides line up with TRBD1. The CDR3 consists of 14 residues. The V segment lost 5 bases and the J segment 3 bases; nucleotides outside the gene matches: 5. Germline CDR1 and CDR2: MNHEY and SMNVEV (reference sequence). Here the CDR3 DNA reads TGTGCCAGCAGTCCGACAGGGGGGAACTACGAGCAGTACTTC. Translating gives CASSPTGGNYEQYF.

This clonotype was seen a handful of times. CDR3 region: CASSLSRIGWDGYTF. CDR3 nucleotide sequence: TGTGCCAGCAGTTTATCGAGGATCGGGTGGGATGGCTACACCTTC. The V call is TRBV27, the J call TRBJ1-2, with unresolved D. The V end lost 0 bases, the J end lost 6 bases, and 14 bases lay between the germline ends. CDR3 size: 15 residues. Germline CDR1 reads MNHEY; CDR2 reads SMNVEV (reference sequence).

This chain links TRBV20-1 with TRBJ2-1; D possibly corresponds to TRBD2 (6 bases). The CDR3 loop spans 15 amino acids. The germline gives CDR1 DFQATT, CDR2 SNEGSKA (reference sequence). Trimming shortened V by 0 bases and J by 4 bases, and 13 bases separated the two germline ends. This CDR3 reads CSARDLGGLYNEQFF. CDR3 coding DNA: TGCAGTGCTAGAGATCTTGGCGGACTATACAATGAGCAGTTCTTC.

This clonotype was detected many times. The chain joins TRBV7-2 to TRBJ2-5; D not certain. Germline V gene sequence: CDR1 SGHTA, CDR2 FQGNSA. The V end lost 11 bases, the J end lost 4 bases, and 11 bases lay between the germline ends. The length of the CDR3 is 11 residues. The DNA for the CDR3 is TGTGCCGGGTTCCCTTTAGAGACCCAGTACTTC. As protein: CAGFPLETQYF.

This clonotype was counted a few times. V and J are TRBV20-1 and TRBJ2-3; D is possibly TRBD2 (6 bases). The V end was cut by 6 bases, the J end by 0 bases, with 13 bases between. Germline CDR1 DFQATT, CDR2 SNEGSKA (reference sequence). This CDR3 comprises 14 residues. This CDR3 is CSAPRGASTDTQYF. The CDR3 bases are TGCAGTGCCCCCCGCGGGGCTAGCACAGATACGCAGTATTTT.

The chain recombines TRBV4-1 with TRBJ2-3; no definite D call. In germline, CDR1 is MGHRA, CDR2 YSYEKL. This CDR3 is built from 15 residues. With 0 bases removed from V and 8 bases from J, the gap between germline ends came to 15 bases. The CDR3 coding sequence is TGCGCCAGCAGCCAAGACCGGCCCCCCAGGACTACGCAGTATTTT. Its translation: CASSQDRPPRTTQYF.

This clonotype has only a few counts. V usage is TRBV7-8 and J usage is TRBJ2-2, with D perhaps TRBD1 (6 bases). V lost 1 base and J 3 bases, leaving 9 bases between the germline ends. In germline, CDR1 is SGHVS, CDR2 FQNEAQ. This CDR3 is built from 15 residues. CDR3 in amino acids: CASSLGGLHTGELFF. DNA for the CDR3: TGTGCCAGCAGCTTAGGGGGGCTACACACCGGGGAGCTGTTTTTT.

This clonotype has more than one count but fewer than ten. The V call is TRBV5-1, the J call TRBJ2-2; 8 nucleotides align to TRBD1. Germline CDR1 SGHRS, CDR2 YFSETQ. The V segment lost 4 bases and the J segment 4 bases; nucleotides outside the gene matches: 12. This CDR3 has 17 amino acids. The CDR3 DNA is TGCGCCAGCAGCGGGGGACAGGCCCTAACCTCCACCGGGGAGCTGTTTTTT. Encoded protein: CASSGGQALTSTGELFF.

The chain joins TRBV5-1 to TRBJ2-1, with D unclear. V shed 3 bases and J shed 0 bases, with 16 bases lying between them. There are 17 residues in the CDR3. CDR1 is SGHRS, CDR2 YFSETQ, per germline. The CDR3 spells CASSSFSHSSSYNEQFF. For the CDR3, the DNA is TGCGCCAGCAGCTCCTTCTCTCACTCAAGCTCCTACAATGAGCAGTTCTTC. Complete variable domain (other parts from reference TRBV5-1 and TRBJ2-1): KAGVTQTPRYLIKTRGQQVTLSCSPISGHRSVSWYQQTPGQGLQFLFEYFSETQRNKGNFPGRFSGRQFSNSRSEMNVSTLELGDSALYLCASSSFSHSSSYNEQFFGPGTRLTVL.

This clonotype was seen only a few times. The chain employs TRBV21-1 and TRBJ2-7; TRBD2, the table's D call, was not compared with the DNA. TRBV21-1 is designated a pseudogene. CDR3 length: 13 amino acids. CDR3 sequence reads: CASSRLATYEQYF. The CDR3 DNA is TGTGCCAGCAGCAGACTAGCGACCTACGAGCAGTACTTC.